This TCR beta chain was sequenced for a study of lymphopenia after photon versus proton radiotherapy. Clones were sequenced by immunoSEQ multiplex PCR, and TCRdb holds only the in-frame ones, with some missing. The repertoire holds 40,000 to 55,000 clones, with more than 85% as singletons. This receptor was obtained from a woman aged 35 to 49 with cholangiocarcinoma. The sequenced sample was peripheral blood, obtained from a patient treated with photon-based radiotherapy.

For the CDR3, the DNA is TGTGCCAGCAGTTTAGTGGGACAGGGGAACTCCTACGAGCAGTACTTC. It specifies CASSLVGQGNSYEQYF. The chain employs TRBV28 and TRBJ2-7; TRBD1 matches at 10 bases. The CDR3 covers 16 residues. Per germline, CDR1 MDHEN and CDR2 SYDVKM. The J segment lost 0 bases and the V segment lost 2 bases, leaving 4 bases of the junction unmatched.